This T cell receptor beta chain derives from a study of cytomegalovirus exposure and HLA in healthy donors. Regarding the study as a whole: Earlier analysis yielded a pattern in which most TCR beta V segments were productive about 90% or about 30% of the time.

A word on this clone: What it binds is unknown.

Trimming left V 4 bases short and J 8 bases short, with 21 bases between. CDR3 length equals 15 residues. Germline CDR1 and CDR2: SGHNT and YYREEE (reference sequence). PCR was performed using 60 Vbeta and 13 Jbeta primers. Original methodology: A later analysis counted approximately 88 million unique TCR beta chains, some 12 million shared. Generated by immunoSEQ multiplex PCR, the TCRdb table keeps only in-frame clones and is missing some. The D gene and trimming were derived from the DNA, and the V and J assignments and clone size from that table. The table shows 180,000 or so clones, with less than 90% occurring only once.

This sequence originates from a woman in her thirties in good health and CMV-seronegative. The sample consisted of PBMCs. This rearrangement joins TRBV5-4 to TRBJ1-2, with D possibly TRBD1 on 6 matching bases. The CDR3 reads CASSGGGTGLKGYTF. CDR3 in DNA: TGTGCCAGCAGCGGGGGCGGAACAGGATTGAAGGGCTACACCTTC.